This TCR beta chain came from a study of blood T cell repertoires in COVID-19. Background on the study: COVID-19 samples collected from the United States, Italy and Spain covered acute and convalescent phases.

As originally analysed: Estimated nucleated cell counts came from reference gene primer amplification. TCRdb keeps only in-frame clones here, not all; method: immunoSEQ multiplex PCR. The DNA was the basis for D and trimming; V, J and clone size are from that table. The sample consists of 200,000 to 300,000 clones, about 90% of them appearing once. Those enrolled, adults aged 18 to 89 years, came from fewer than 25 US areas. Donors were grouped by their self-reported clinical history. The germline V gene has CDR1 SGHTA and CDR2 FQGTGA. Trimming took off 1 base at V and 5 bases at J, with 21 bases between the two ends. The CDR3 is made up of 18 amino acids.

Specimen: PBMCs or T cells enriched from blood (not recorded which). The sequence came from a woman between 40 and 50 years old with acute COVID-19. This chain joins TRBV7-3 and TRBJ2-1; D is unresolved. CDR3 protein: CASSLRAFPPSANNEQFF. In DNA, the CDR3 is TGTGCCAGCAGCTTAAGAGCATTTCCGCCATCCGCAAACAATGAGCAGTTCTTC.